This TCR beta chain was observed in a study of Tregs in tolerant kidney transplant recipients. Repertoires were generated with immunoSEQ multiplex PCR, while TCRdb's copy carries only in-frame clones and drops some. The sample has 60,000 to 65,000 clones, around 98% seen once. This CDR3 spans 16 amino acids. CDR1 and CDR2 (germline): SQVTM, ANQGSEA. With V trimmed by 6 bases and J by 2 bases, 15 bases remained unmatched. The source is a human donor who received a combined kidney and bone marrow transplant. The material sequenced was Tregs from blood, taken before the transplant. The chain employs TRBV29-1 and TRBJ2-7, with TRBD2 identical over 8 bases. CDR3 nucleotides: TGCAGCGTCTTCAGTACTAGCGGAGTCAGGGCCTACGAGCAGTACTTC. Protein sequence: CSVFSTSGVRAYEQYF.